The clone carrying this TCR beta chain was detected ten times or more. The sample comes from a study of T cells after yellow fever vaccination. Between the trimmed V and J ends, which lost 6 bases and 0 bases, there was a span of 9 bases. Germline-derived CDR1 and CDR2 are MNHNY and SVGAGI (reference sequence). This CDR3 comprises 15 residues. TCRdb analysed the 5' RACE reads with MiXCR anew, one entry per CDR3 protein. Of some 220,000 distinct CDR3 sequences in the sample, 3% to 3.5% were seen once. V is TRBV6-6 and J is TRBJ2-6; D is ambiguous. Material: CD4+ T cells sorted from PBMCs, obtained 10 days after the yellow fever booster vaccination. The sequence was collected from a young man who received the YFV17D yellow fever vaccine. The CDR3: CASRRPNSGANVLTF. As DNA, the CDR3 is TGTGCCAGCAGGCGACCAAACTCTGGGGCCAACGTCCTGACTTTC.